These T cell receptor beta chains were read from a single sample in a study of immune heterogeneity within non-small cell lung tumors. Via MiXCR, TCRdb re-called the multiplex PCR reads, giving one row per CDR3 protein. The sample lists fewer than 5,500 distinct CDR3 sequences; approximately 25% were seen once. Input material: lung tumor tissue. These receptors were taken from a man in his sixties with non-small cell lung cancer. Each CDR3 is given with its conserved first and last residue.

J: TRBJ2-3; V: TRBV24-1; CDR3: CATSPPGTGTQYF
J: TRBJ2-4; V: TRBV11-2; CDR3: CASSLDWGLATDIQYF
J: TRBJ2-3; V: TRBV2; CDR3: CARSETGSYTDTQYF
J: TRBJ2-1; V: TRBV27; CDR3: CASSTGQGTYNEQFF
J: TRBJ2-7; V: TRBV5-8; CDR3: CASSLEEQSSYEQYF
J: TRBJ2-7; V: TRBV2; CDR3: CASSTLSGGAYEQYF
J: TRBJ2-3; V: TRBV6-1; CDR3: CASSDLAGSTDTQYF
J: TRBJ1-1; V: TRBV28; CDR3: CASSLKGWTEAFF
J: TRBJ2-1; V: TRBV5-1; CDR3: CASSRTSGVYNEQFF
J: TRBJ2-2; V: TRBV19; CDR3: CASSIQSGGGWTGELFF